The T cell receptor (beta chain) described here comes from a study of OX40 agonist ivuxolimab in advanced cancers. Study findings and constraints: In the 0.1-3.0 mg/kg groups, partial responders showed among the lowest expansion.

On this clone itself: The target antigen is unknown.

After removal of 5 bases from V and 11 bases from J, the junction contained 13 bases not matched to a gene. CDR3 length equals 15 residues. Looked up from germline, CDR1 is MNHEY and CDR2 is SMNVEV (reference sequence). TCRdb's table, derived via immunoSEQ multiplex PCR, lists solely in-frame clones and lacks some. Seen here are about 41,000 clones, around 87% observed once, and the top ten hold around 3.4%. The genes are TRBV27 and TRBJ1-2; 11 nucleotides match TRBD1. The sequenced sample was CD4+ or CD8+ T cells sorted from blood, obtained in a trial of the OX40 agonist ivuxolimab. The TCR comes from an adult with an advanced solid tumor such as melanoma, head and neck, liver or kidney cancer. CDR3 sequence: CASSTLDRGPRWYTF. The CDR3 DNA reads TGTGCCAGCAGTACTTTGGACAGGGGGCCCCGCTGGTACACCTTC.